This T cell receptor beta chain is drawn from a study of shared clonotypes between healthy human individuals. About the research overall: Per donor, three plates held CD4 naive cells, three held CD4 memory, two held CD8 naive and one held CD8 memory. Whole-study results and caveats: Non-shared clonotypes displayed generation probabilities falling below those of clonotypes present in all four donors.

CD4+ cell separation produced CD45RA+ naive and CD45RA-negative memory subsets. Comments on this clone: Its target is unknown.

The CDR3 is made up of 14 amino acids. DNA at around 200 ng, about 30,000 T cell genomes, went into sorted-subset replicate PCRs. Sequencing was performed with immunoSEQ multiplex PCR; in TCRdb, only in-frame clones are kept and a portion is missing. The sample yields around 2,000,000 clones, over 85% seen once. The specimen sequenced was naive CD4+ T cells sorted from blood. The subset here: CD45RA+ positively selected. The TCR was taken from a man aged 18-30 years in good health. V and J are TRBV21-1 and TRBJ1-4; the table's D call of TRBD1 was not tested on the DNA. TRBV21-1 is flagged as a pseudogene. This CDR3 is CASSFRDREEKLFF. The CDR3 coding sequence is TGTGCCAGCAGCTTCCGGGACAGGGAGGAAAAACTGTTTTTT.